The rows below give T cell receptor beta chains drawn from one sample of a study of blood T cells in healthy people across ages. TCRdb re-derived calls from the 5' RACE reads in MiXCR, one entry per CDR3 protein. The sample lists about 1,500,000 distinct CDR3 sequences, 28% occurring once. The sequenced material came from blood. The receptors were sampled from a woman aged 30 to 39 in good health. CDR3s include the opening cysteine and the closing phenylalanine or tryptophan. The D gene is left open where the match is weak. Some rows mark clone size as missing; the rest say once, few, many or name a class of expanded clone.

DNA | CDR3 | size | V | D | J
TGCAGCGTGGAGCTAGCGGAGGAGACCCAGTACTTC | CSVELAEETQYF | many | TRBV29-1 | TRBD2 | TRBJ2-5
TGTGCCAGCAGTTTATCGTGGGAGGGCCCTGAGACCCAGTACTTC | CASSLSWEGPETQYF | many | TRBV12-3/TRBV12-4 | TRBD2 | TRBJ2-5
TGTGCCAGCAGCTCCCCTAGCGGGAGTAGGACAGATACGCAGTATTTT | CASSSPSGSRTDTQYF | . | TRBV7-9 | TRBD2 | TRBJ2-3
TGTGCCATCAGCTACAGGGGAGGATTGGAGCAGTACTTC | CAISYRGGLEQYF | many | TRBV10-3 | . | TRBJ2-7
TGTGCCAGCAGTTGGAAAGGGGTTGCGGATGGCTACACCTTC | CASSWKGVADGYTF | . | TRBV9 | . | TRBJ1-2
TGCGCCAGCAGTCACCCAGGGAAGAAAAAGACCCAGTACTTC | CASSHPGKKKTQYF | . | TRBV23-1 | . | TRBJ2-5
TGTGCCAGCAGCCAGAGGACCTCAGAGACCCAGTACTTC | CASSQRTSETQYF | . | TRBV7-2 | . | TRBJ2-5
TGTGCCAGCAGCCATTACTTAACAGATACGCAGTATTTT | CASSHYLTDTQYF | many | TRBV14 | . | TRBJ2-3
TGTGCCACCTTAACCGGGGGGTCAGAGACCCAGTACTTC | CATLTGGSETQYF | once | TRBV14 | TRBD2 | TRBJ2-5
TGCGCCAGCAGTCGGTCGACAGATCAGCCCCAGCATTTT | CASSRSTDQPQHF | . | TRBV4-3 | . | TRBJ1-5
TGTGCCAGTAGTACCGGGACAGCTTATGAAAAACTGTTTTTT | CASSTGTAYEKLFF | . | TRBV19 | TRBD1 | TRBJ1-4
TGTGCCAGCGGGGGAGACTACAATGAGCAGTTCTTC | CASGGDYNEQFF | few | TRBV3-1 | . | TRBJ2-1
TGTGCCAGCAGCTCACAGGGGAGGGGAACCTTC | CASSSQGRGTF | . | TRBV7-1 | . | TRBJ1-2
TGTGCCGGCAGTGAAGGTGCGGGGAACGGCTATGGCTACACCTTC | CAGSEGAGNGYGYTF | . | TRBV25-1 | . | TRBJ1-2
TGTGCCAGCAGCCGGGACAGGGTTCGGCAAGAGACCCAGTACTTC | CASSRDRVRQETQYF | . | TRBV14 | TRBD1 | TRBJ2-5
TGTGCCAGCAAAGGTGCAGGAGATACGCAGTATTTT | CASKGAGDTQYF | . | TRBV6-2/TRBV6-3 | . | TRBJ2-3
TGTGCCAGCAGTCAGACTAGCGGTCCCCAGTACTTC | CASSQTSGPQYF | few | TRBV2 | TRBD2 | TRBJ2-5
TGTGCCAGCAGTTACTCGAACATTTGGTTGACTAAGGCCTCCTACGAGCAGTACTTC | CASSYSNIWLTKASYEQYF | few | TRBV6-5 | . | TRBJ2-7
TGTGCCAGCAGCTTAATCGGGGAGCCAGGGAGTGAGCAGTTCTTC | CASSLIGEPGSEQFF | . | TRBV7-3 | . | TRBJ2-1
TGTGCCAGCAGTTTAGGGGGACAGGGTAGCGGCTACACCTTC | CASSLGGQGSGYTF | many | TRBV12-3/TRBV12-4 | TRBD1 | TRBJ1-2
TGTGCCAGCAGTTACGTCAGGAGCTCCTACGAGCAGTACTTC | CASSYVRSSYEQYF | few | TRBV6-5 | . | TRBJ2-7
TGCGCCAGCAGCCCCCGAGTTGGGGCTCAAGCTTTCTTT | CASSPRVGAQAFF | . | TRBV4-1 | . | TRBJ1-1
TGCGCCAGCAGCCTCACAGGAGCCTCTGGAAACACCATATATTTT | CASSLTGASGNTIYF | . | TRBV4-1 | . | TRBJ1-3
TGTGCCAGCAGACCTAGACAGGGGTATTATGGCTACACCTTC | CASRPRQGYYGYTF | . | TRBV5-5 | TRBD1 | TRBJ1-2
TGTGCCAGCAGCCGGGGGACTAGCGCGCCCCAGTACTTC | CASSRGTSAPQYF | many | TRBV7-2 | TRBD2 | TRBJ2-7
TGTGCCAGCAGTTTAGGAGGGGGCCCGGGCCGCAATGAGCAGTTCTTC | CASSLGGGPGRNEQFF | . | TRBV28 | . | TRBJ2-1
TGCAGTGCCGGACTTCTAGCGCTAGCTGGATACAATGAGCAGTTCTTC | CSAGLLALAGYNEQFF | few | TRBV20-1 | . | TRBJ2-1
TGTGCCATCAGTGACTGGGGGCGCCCGGAGACCCAGTACTTC | CAISDWGRPETQYF | few | TRBV10-3 | . | TRBJ2-5
TGCAGTGTTAGAGATCGCGGCGGGGGGTCACAAGAGACCCAGTACTTC | CSVRDRGGGSQETQYF | . | TRBV20-1 | TRBD2 | TRBJ2-5
TGCAGCGTTGTGGGGCCCAGGGGGGAATACGAGCAGTACTTC | CSVVGPRGEYEQYF | many | TRBV29-1 | . | TRBJ2-7
TGTGCCAGCAGTGACTCTAGCGGGGGGGCCGGCACAGATACGCAGTATTTT | CASSDSSGGAGTDTQYF | . | TRBV6-4 | TRBD2 | TRBJ2-3
TGTGCCAGCAGCCCCCTTTATGGGGACAGTCAAGAGACCCAGTACTTC | CASSPLYGDSQETQYF | few | TRBV7-9 | TRBD1 | TRBJ2-5
TGTGCCAGCAGCTCCCATGGCCCCGCATCCTACGAGCAGTACTTC | CASSSHGPASYEQYF | many | TRBV7-2 | . | TRBJ2-7
TGCAGTGCTAAGGACAGGGAGCCTTACGAGCAGTACTTC | CSAKDREPYEQYF | . | TRBV20-1 | TRBD1 | TRBJ2-7
TGTGCCACCAGCAGGGGCGGACAGGGGCAAACCCAGTACTTC | CATSRGGQGQTQYF | many | TRBV15 | TRBD1 | TRBJ2-5
TGTGCCAGCAGCTTAGTGGGACTAGCGGGCGGCGAGCAGTACTTC | CASSLVGLAGGEQYF | . | TRBV7-9 | TRBD2 | TRBJ2-7
TGCGCCAGCAGCCCGGGGGACAGGGAAGACATTCAGTACTTC | CASSPGDREDIQYF | many | TRBV4-1 | TRBD1 | TRBJ2-4
TGCAGCGTCCGAACAGGGGGCGGTGAGACCCAGTACTTC | CSVRTGGGETQYF | many | TRBV29-1 | TRBD1 | TRBJ2-5
TGTGCCAGCAGTCCGGGACTAACAGAAAATGAGCAGTTCTTC | CASSPGLTENEQFF | once | TRBV2 | TRBD2 | TRBJ2-1
TGTGCCAGCAGTCCCGGGACAGGTGCCCACTACGAGCAGTACTTC | CASSPGTGAHYEQYF | . | TRBV12-3/TRBV12-4 | TRBD1 | TRBJ2-7
TGCGCCAGCAGGCCAGGAGTAGCGGGGGTCACAGATACGCAGTATTTT | CASRPGVAGVTDTQYF | . | TRBV5-1 | TRBD2 | TRBJ2-3
TGTGCCAGCAGCCTATTTAGCGGGAGCCAAGAGACCCAGTACTTC | CASSLFSGSQETQYF | . | TRBV7-2 | TRBD2 | TRBJ2-5
TGTGCCACCAGTGGCGGTAATCAGCCCCAGCATTTT | CATSGGNQPQHF | . | TRBV24-1 | . | TRBJ1-5
TGCGCCACCAGCAGAGAAGGAGCGGGGGTCACAGATACGCAGTATTTT | CATSREGAGVTDTQYF | . | TRBV15 | TRBD2 | TRBJ2-3